This note documents a single T cell receptor (beta chain) sequence. Its antigen is not known. Regarding treatment: some 20 received Ad26.COV2.S at low or high dose, single or two shots; 5 received placebo; per-sample allocation not given. Sampling happened 63 days after the first vaccine or placebo injection. Immunization relied on an Ad26 vector, which expressed Wuhan-strain SARS-CoV-2 spike. The data were taken from a study of Ad26.COV2.S vaccination and SARS-CoV-2 variants. Study context: The authors gave Ad26.COV2.S intramuscularly, either once or twice 56 days apart.

Study-level points and caveats: Non-spike TCR breadth showed similarity between vaccine and placebo recipients. There was a possibility that the TCR breadth and depth analyses underestimated total T cell responses.

V lost 4 bases and J 4 bases, leaving 8 bases between the germline ends. Germline values: CDR1 MNHEY, CDR2 SVGEGT. The length of the CDR3 is 13 residues. Assay used: immunoSEQ multiplex PCR; TCRdb lists only in-frame clones, some missing. The profile shows 410,000 or so clones, roughly 90% of them singletons. This clonotype was obtained from a person between 18 and 65 years old who received the Ad26.COV2.S COVID-19 vaccine or a placebo. This chain connects TRBV6-2 or TRBV6-3 to TRBJ1-5; D unclear. Sequencing was performed on peripheral blood, taken in a trial of Ad26.COV2.S vaccine versus placebo. CDR3 region: CASSLAENQPQHF. The CDR3 DNA is TGTGCCAGCAGTTTGGCGGAGAATCAGCCCCAGCATTTT.